The 9 T cell receptor beta chains presented below share a single source sample, sequenced in a study of T cell changes during pregnancy in multiple sclerosis. TCRdb keeps only in-frame clones here, not all; method: immunoSEQ multiplex PCR. The sample records around 88,000 clones, 92% being singletons. The sequencing here drew on peripheral blood, taken in the first trimester of pregnancy. These receptors were collected from a female donor with multiple sclerosis, enrolled in a pregnancy study.

This rearrangement joins TRBV30 to TRBJ1-1; D unclear. The CDR3 is 12 residues long. Deletions cut 2 bases from V and 0 bases from J, with 4 bases between. Germline V gene lookup returns CDR1 GTSNPN and CDR2 SVGIG (reference sequence). The CDR3 region is CAWSSVNTEAFF. The DNA for the CDR3 is TGTGCCTGGAGTTCCGTGAACACTGAAGCTTTCTTT.

The V gene is TRBV18, the J gene TRBJ1-5; D is possibly TRBD1 (6 bases). The CDR3 is 16 amino acids. Germline V CDR1 and CDR2: KGHSH, LQKENI. V lost 0 bases and J lost 4, with 13 bases in between. For the CDR3, the DNA is TGTGCCAGCTCACCACCGGGGGGGGCCCCAAATCAGCCCCAGCATTTT. Its translation: CASSPPGGAPNQPQHF.

The gene calls are TRBV7-2 and TRBJ2-7, with 8 positions matching TRBD2. Trimming took 5 bases from V and 1 from J; bases not matched to a gene: 13. Germline CDR1 reads SGHTA; CDR2 reads FQGNSA. The CDR3 has 17 amino acids. The CDR3: CASSPQKTSGYSYEQYF. In nucleotides, the CDR3 is TGTGCCAGCAGCCCCCAAAAAACTAGCGGATATTCCTACGAGCAGTACTTC.

The chain links TRBV6-6 to TRBJ2-7, with D possibly matching TRBD1 (6 bases). The CDR3 is 15 residues long. CDR1 and CDR2 (germline): MNHNY, SVGAGI (reference sequence). Trimming removed 0 bases at V and 0 bases at J, with 9 bases between. The CDR3 nucleotides are TGTGCCAGCAGTTACTCGGGGGCGAGCTCCTACGAGCAGTACTTC. Amino acid sequence: CASSYSGASSYEQYF.

The chain links TRBV5-1 to TRBJ2-5, with 7 bases matching TRBD1. The CDR3 covers 16 residues. Germline trimming cut 0 bases from V and 2 bases from J; bases unmatched to any gene: 7. Germline values: CDR1 SGHRS, CDR2 YFSETQ. The CDR3 protein is CASSLGPGQRQETQYF. The CDR3 DNA reads as TGCGCCAGCAGCTTGGGACCGGGACAGAGGCAAGAGACCCAGTACTTC.

This clone has just one count. The J gene is TRBJ1-2, the V gene TRBV9, with D possibly being TRBD1 (6 bases). V was shortened by 3 bases and J by 4 bases, with 19 bases between the two germline ends. Looked up from germline, CDR1 is SGDLS and CDR2 is YYNGEE. CDR3 length: 16 residues. The CDR3 bases are TGTGCCAGCAGCGCAGATTTTGACAGGTCCGGCTATGGCTACACCTTC. Protein sequence: CASSADFDRSGYGYTF.

The V and J genes are TRBV7-2 and TRBJ2-7, with D possibly TRBD1 on 5 matching bases. The CDR3 runs to 15 residues. Germline-derived CDR1 and CDR2 are SGHTA and FQGNSA. The V and J ends lost 3 bases and 3 bases respectively, with 15 bases between them. CDR3 bases: TGTGCCAGCAGCTTCGATAGGGGATTGGGCTACGAGCAGTACTTC. Translating it yields CASSFDRGLGYEQYF.

The rearrangement uses TRBV19 and TRBJ2-5; the D gene is possibly TRBD1 (6 bases). V gave up 3 bases and J gave up 10 bases, with 15 bases separating them. This CDR3 has 13 residues. From germline, CDR1 is LNHDA and CDR2 SQIVND (reference sequence). In DNA, the CDR3 is TGTGCCAGTAGTATGTACTCCCCAGGGGACCAGTACTTC. This encodes CASSMYSPGDQYF.

The chain employs TRBV5-1 and TRBJ2-2; 13 nucleotides agree with TRBD2. The germline CDR1 and CDR2 sequences are SGHRS and YFSETQ. The CDR3 runs 17 residues. The V segment lost 4 bases and the J segment 6 bases; nucleotides outside the gene matches: 9. CDR3 loop: CASSPTSGRTTSGELFF. The CDR3 DNA follows: TGCGCCAGCAGCCCGACTAGCGGGAGGACCACCTCCGGGGAGCTGTTTTTT.